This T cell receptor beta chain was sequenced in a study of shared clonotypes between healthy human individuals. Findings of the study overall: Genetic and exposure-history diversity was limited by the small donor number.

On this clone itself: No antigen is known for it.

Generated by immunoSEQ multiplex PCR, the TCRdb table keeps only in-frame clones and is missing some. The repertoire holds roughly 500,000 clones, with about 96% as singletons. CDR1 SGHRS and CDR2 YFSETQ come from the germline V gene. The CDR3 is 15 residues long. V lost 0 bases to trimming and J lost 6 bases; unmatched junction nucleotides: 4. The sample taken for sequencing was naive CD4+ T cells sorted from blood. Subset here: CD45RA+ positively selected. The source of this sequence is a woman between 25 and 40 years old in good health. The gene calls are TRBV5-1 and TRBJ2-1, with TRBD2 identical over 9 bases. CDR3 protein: CASSLVAGAPNEQFF. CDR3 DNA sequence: TGCGCCAGCAGCTTGGTAGCGGGAGCCCCCAATGAGCAGTTCTTC.